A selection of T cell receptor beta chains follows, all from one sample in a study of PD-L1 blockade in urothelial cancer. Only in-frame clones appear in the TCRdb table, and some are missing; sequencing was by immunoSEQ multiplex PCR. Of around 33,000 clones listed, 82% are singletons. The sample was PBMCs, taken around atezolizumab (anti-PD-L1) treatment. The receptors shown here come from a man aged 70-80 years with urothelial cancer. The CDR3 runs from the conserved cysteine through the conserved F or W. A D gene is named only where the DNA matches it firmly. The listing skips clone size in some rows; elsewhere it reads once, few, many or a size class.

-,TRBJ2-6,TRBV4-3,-,CASSQLAGSSGANVLTF,TGCGCCAGCAGCCAGTTGGCAGGGTCCTCCGGGGCCAACGTCCTGACTTTC
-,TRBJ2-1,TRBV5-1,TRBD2,CASSLDRASGAYEQFF,TGCGCCAGCAGCTTGGATCGGGCTAGCGGGGCCTATGAGCAGTTCTTC
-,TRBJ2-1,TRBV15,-,CATSSSRGDYNEQFF,TGTGCCACCAGCAGCAGCAGGGGAGACTACAATGAGCAGTTCTTC
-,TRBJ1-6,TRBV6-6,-,CASSYSSVVGSPLHF,TGTGCCAGCAGTTACTCGAGCGTGGTTGGTTCACCCCTCCACTTT
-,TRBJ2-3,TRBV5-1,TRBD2,CASSLGLAGGPSADTQYF,TGCGCCAGCAGCTTGGGTCTAGCGGGAGGGCCAAGCGCAGATACGCAGTATTTT
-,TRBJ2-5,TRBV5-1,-,CASSLAPGFPGQETQYF,TGCGCCAGCAGCTTGGCCCCAGGGTTCCCTGGTCAAGAGACCCAGTACTTC
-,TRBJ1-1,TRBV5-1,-,CASSLAVLRGLHTEAFF,TGCGCCAGCAGCTTGGCGGTACTCCGGGGGTTGCACACTGAAGCTTTCTTT
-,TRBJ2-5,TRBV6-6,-,CASSYSSSQETQYF,TGTGCCAGCAGTTACAGTAGCAGCCAAGAGACCCAGTACTTC
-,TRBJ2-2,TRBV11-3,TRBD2,CASSPSGRTGELFF,TGTGCCAGCAGCCCTAGCGGTCGCACCGGGGAGCTGTTTTTT
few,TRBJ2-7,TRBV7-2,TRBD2,CASSPSGGGWGEQYF,TGTGCCAGCAGCCCCAGCGGGGGGGGGTGGGGGGAGCAGTACTTC
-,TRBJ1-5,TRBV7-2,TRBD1,CASSLDRDQPQHF,TGTGCCAGCAGCTTGGACAGGGATCAGCCCCAGCATTTT
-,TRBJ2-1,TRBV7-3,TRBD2,CASSLVGTSGYNEQFF,TGTGCCAGCAGCTTAGTAGGGACTAGCGGCTACAATGAGCAGTTCTTC
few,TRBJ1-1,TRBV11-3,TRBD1,CASSRQGFDNSEAFF,TGTGCCAGCAGTCGACAGGGATTTGATAACTCTGAAGCTTTCTTT
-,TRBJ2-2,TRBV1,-,CTSSQGQGGGRATGELFF,TGCACCAGCAGCCAAGGACAGGGGGGCGGGAGGGCCACCGGGGAGCTGTTTTTT
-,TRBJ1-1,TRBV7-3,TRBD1,CASSSQGGDEAFF,TGTGCCAGCAGCTCGCAGGGGGGCGATGAAGCTTTCTTT
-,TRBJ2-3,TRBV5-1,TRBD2,CASSEPGGRTDTQYF,TGCGCCAGCAGCGAGCCGGGGGGAAGGACAGATACGCAGTATTTT
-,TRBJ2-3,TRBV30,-,CAWSPPRSPTTDTQYF,TGTGCCTGGAGCCCACCCCGTAGCCCCACCACAGATACGCAGTATTTT
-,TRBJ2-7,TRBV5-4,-,CASSPSHGLGEQYF,TGTGCCAGCAGCCCGAGCCATGGGCTCGGCGAGCAGTACTTC
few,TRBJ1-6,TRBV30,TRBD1,CAWRARDRGLSSYNSPLHF,TGTGCCTGGAGAGCCCGGGACAGGGGGCTAAGTTCCTATAATTCACCCCTCCACTTT
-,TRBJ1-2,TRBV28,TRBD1,CASSTGQGDGYTF,TGTGCCAGCAGTACCGGACAGGGAGATGGCTACACCTTC
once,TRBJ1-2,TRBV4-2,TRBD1,CASSQGGTGAYGYTF,TGTGCCAGCAGCCAAGGAGGCACAGGGGCCTATGGCTACACCTTC
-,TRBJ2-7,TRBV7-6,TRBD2,CASSSGLAGGSYEQYF,TGTGCCAGCAGCTCCGGACTAGCGGGGGGTTCCTACGAGCAGTACTTC
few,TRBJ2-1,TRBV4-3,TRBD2,CASSRILAGGPSVYNEQFF,TGCGCCAGCAGCCGGATACTAGCGGGAGGGCCTAGCGTCTACAATGAGCAGTTCTTC
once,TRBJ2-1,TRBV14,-,CASSQEFARNEQFF,TGTGCCAGCAGCCAAGAATTCGCGCGCAATGAGCAGTTCTTC
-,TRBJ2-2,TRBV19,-,CASRNAGKGESGELFF,TGTGCCAGTAGGAATGCGGGGAAAGGAGAATCCGGGGAGCTGTTTTTT
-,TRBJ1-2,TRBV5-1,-,CASSPQTGSNYGYTF,TGCGCCAGCAGCCCTCAGACAGGATCTAACTATGGCTACACCTTC
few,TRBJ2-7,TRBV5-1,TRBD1,CASSSGHRDRAYEQYF,TGCGCCAGCAGCTCGGGACACCGGGACAGGGCCTACGAGCAGTACTTC
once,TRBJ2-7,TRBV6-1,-,CASTRGFYEQYF,TGTGCCAGCACGCGCGGGTTCTACGAGCAGTACTTC